Each of the 25 T cell receptor beta chains below was sequenced from the same sample in a study of T cell responses to AZD1222 COVID-19 vaccine. Profiled with immunoSEQ multiplex PCR; TCRdb holds only in-frame clones, not every one. Of roughly 55,000 clones listed, roughly 90% were seen once; the top ten hold 2%. The sample consisted of peripheral blood, taken on day 0 of AZD1222 vaccination. Every receptor here comes from an adult in good health.

The chain combines TRBV5-1 with TRBJ2-7; 7 bases match TRBD1. The V and J ends lost 0 bases and 3 bases, in that order; junction bases with no gene match: 6. CDR1 and CDR2 from the germline V gene are SGHRS and YFSETQ. CDR3 length: 15 residues. CDR3 amino acids: CASSLGGGRGYEQYF. The CDR3, as DNA: TGCGCCAGCAGCTTGGGAGGGGGCAGAGGCTACGAGCAGTACTTC.

The rearrangement uses TRBV11-2 and TRBJ1-2; a possible D gene is TRBD1 (5 bases). This CDR3 is built from 19 residues. In germline, CDR1 is SGHAT, CDR2 FQNNGV. With 1 base removed from V and 0 bases from J, the gap between germline ends came to 21 bases. The CDR3 loop is CASSLGEWGRIRSNYGYTF. CDR3 coding DNA: TGTGCCAGCAGCTTAGGCGAATGGGGACGGATACGTTCTAACTATGGCTACACCTTC.

The chain employs TRBV5-1 and TRBJ2-5; TRBD2 matches at 11 bases. V dropped 4 bases and J dropped 5; count of bases not matched to a gene: 10. CDR1 SGHRS and CDR2 YFSETQ come from the germline V gene. This CDR3 region has 16 residues. The CDR3 spells CASSPGLAGRGETQYF. The CDR3 bases are TGCGCCAGCAGCCCTGGACTAGCGGGCCGGGGGGAGACCCAGTACTTC.

This rearrangement joins TRBV7-9 to TRBJ2-3; possible D gene TRBD2, 5 bases. Deletions cut 5 bases from V and 1 base from J, with 7 bases between. CDR3 size: 13 residues. CDR1 is SEHNR and CDR2 is FQNEAQ in the germline V gene (reference sequence). CDR3 residues: CASSRTGTDTQYF. The CDR3, as DNA: TGTGCCAGCAGCCGGACTGGCACAGATACGCAGTATTTT.

V and J are TRBV11-2 and TRBJ1-5; D perhaps matches TRBD1 (5 bases). The CDR3 covers 14 residues. From germline, CDR1 is SGHAT and CDR2 FQNNGV. Trimming took off 5 bases at V and 7 bases at J, with 15 bases between the two ends. CDR3 DNA sequence: TGTGCCAGCAGCCGCGCAGGGAACCGGCAGCCCCAGCATTTT. This sequence encodes CASSRAGNRQPQHF.

This clone showed up just a few times. The chain uses TRBV7-2 and TRBJ1-6; weak D call: TRBD1 (6 bases). Trimming removed 5 bases from V and 9 bases from J, with 17 bases in between. The V gene's germline CDR1 is SGHTA and CDR2 FQGNSA. CDR3 length: 15 residues. DNA for the CDR3: TGTGCCAGCAGCCGCACCCGGGACATATCTTCACCCCTCCACTTT. Translation gives CASSRTRDISSPLHF.

J is TRBJ2-7 and V is TRBV10-1; TRBD1 matches at 8 bases. V trimming: 3 bases; J trimming: 7 bases; junction bases outside the gene matches: 8. Germline values: CDR1 WNHNN, CDR2 SYGVQD (reference sequence). This CDR3 has 14 residues. CDR3 in amino acids: CASSDGGNRGEQYF. CDR3 in DNA: TGCGCCAGCAGTGATGGGGGGAACAGGGGGGAGCAGTACTTC.

The V gene is TRBV11-2, the J gene TRBJ1-1; D unresolved. Germline CDR1 and CDR2: SGHAT and FQNNGV. Trimming removed 0 bases from V and 7 bases from J, with 9 bases in between. The CDR3 runs to 13 residues. The CDR3 DNA sequence: TGTGCCAGCAGCTTAGATGGGGTGGATGAAGCTTTCTTT. It codes for CASSLDGVDEAFF.

This chain links TRBV19 with TRBJ1-2; 8 bases match TRBD1. V lost 3 bases to trimming and J lost 3 bases; unmatched junction nucleotides: 12. This CDR3 has 17 amino acids. In germline, CDR1 is LNHDA, CDR2 SQIVND (reference sequence). CDR3 sequence: CASSIPKGQAGDYGYTF. The CDR3 DNA is TGTGCCAGTAGTATTCCGAAGGGACAGGCGGGGGACTATGGCTACACCTTC. Filled out from reference TRBV19 and TRBJ1-2, the complete variable domain reads DGGITQSPKYLFRKEGQNVTLSCEQNLNHDAMYWYRQDPGQGLRLIYYSQIVNDFQKGDIAEGYSVSREKKESFPLTVTSAQKNPTAFYLCASSIPKGQAGDYGYTFGSGTRLTVV.

The chain recombines TRBV28 with TRBJ1-5; D remains ambiguous. There are 15 residues in the CDR3. Trimming cost V 4 bases and J 3 bases, with 13 bases left between them. CDR1 MDHEN and CDR2 SYDVKM come from the germline V gene. CDR3 in DNA: TGTGCCAGCAGTTACCCGCCCGGGTTCAATCAGCCCCAGCATTTT. It codes for CASSYPPGFNQPQHF. Drawing the rest from reference TRBV28 and TRBJ1-5, the complete variable domain is DVKVTQSSRYLVKRTGEKVFLECVQDMDHENMFWYRQDPGLGLRLIYFSYDVKMKEKGDIPEGYSVSREKKERFSLILESASTNQTSMYLCASSYPPGFNQPQHFGDGTRLSIL.

The chain employs TRBV7-9 and TRBJ2-7; 10 nucleotides align to TRBD2. V lost 5 bases to trimming and J lost 2 bases; unmatched junction nucleotides: 6. Per germline, CDR1 SEHNR and CDR2 FQNEAQ (reference sequence). The CDR3 extends over 15 amino acids. The CDR3, as DNA: TGTGCCAGCAGCCACGGACTAGCGGAACCCTACGAGCAGTACTTC. Its protein product is CASSHGLAEPYEQYF.

This chain connects TRBV15 to TRBJ1-1, with D perhaps matching TRBD1 (5 bases). V was pared by 0 bases and J by 7 bases, with 9 bases between. This CDR3 has 13 amino acids. Germline V gene sequence: CDR1 LNHNV, CDR2 YYDKDF (reference sequence). The CDR3 DNA is TGTGCCACCAGCAGAGATCGGAGGGGTGAAGCTTTCTTT. Its translation: CATSRDRRGEAFF.

This clone was counted a single time. V is TRBV19 and J is TRBJ1-2; D may be TRBD1 (5 bases). V was shortened by 9 bases and J by 1 base, with 18 bases between the two germline ends. Germline CDR1 is LNHDA and CDR2 is SQIVND (reference sequence). This CDR3 contains 15 residues. This chain's CDR3 is CASLGSGGGNYGYTF. CDR3 DNA sequence: TGTGCCAGCCTCGGATCAGGTGGGGGTAACTATGGCTACACCTTC. Complete variable domain (other parts from reference TRBV19 and TRBJ1-2): DGGITQSPKYLFRKEGQNVTLSCEQNLNHDAMYWYRQDPGQGLRLIYYSQIVNDFQKGDIAEGYSVSREKKESFPLTVTSAQKNPTAFYLCASLGSGGGNYGYTFGSGTRLTVV.

This chain's CDR3 is CASSVTSQETQYF. The CDR3 DNA is TGTGCCAGCAGCGTCACCAGCCAAGAGACCCAGTACTTC. The V gene is TRBV9, the J gene TRBJ2-5, with no clear D. V was shortened by 2 bases and J by 1 base, with 6 bases between the two germline ends. CDR1 is SGDLS and CDR2 is YYNGEE in the germline V gene. The CDR3 has 13 residues.

The chain is built from TRBV7-2 and TRBJ2-6; D may be TRBD1 (6 bases). The CDR3 is 15 amino acids. Trimming removed 3 bases at V and 0 bases at J, with 6 bases between. Looked up from germline, CDR1 is SGHTA and CDR2 is FQGNSA. The DNA for the CDR3 is TGTGCCAGCAGCTTGGACAGCTCTGGGGCCAACGTCCTGACTTTC. Its translation: CASSLDSSGANVLTF.

This chain connects TRBV28 to TRBJ2-2; 11 nucleotides line up with TRBD2. The CDR3 sequence is 20 residues long. Germline-derived CDR1 and CDR2 are MDHEN and SYDVKM. The ends lost 3 bases at V and 0 bases at J; junction bases unmatched: 12. CDR3 loop: CASSFGRLAGTPPNTGELFF. The DNA of the CDR3 is TGTGCCAGCAGTTTTGGCCGACTAGCGGGAACCCCCCCGAACACCGGGGAGCTGTTTTTT. Based on the CDR3 plus reference TRBV28 and TRBJ2-2, the full variable domain is DVKVTQSSRYLVKRTGEKVFLECVQDMDHENMFWYRQDPGLGLRLIYFSYDVKMKEKGDIPEGYSVSREKKERFSLILESASTNQTSMYLCASSFGRLAGTPPNTGELFFGEGSRLTVL.

J is TRBJ2-2 and V is TRBV9, with unresolved D. The germline V gene has CDR1 SGDLS and CDR2 YYNGEE. CDR3 length: 15 residues. V shed 0 bases and J shed 3 bases, with 9 bases lying between them. The CDR3 DNA sequence: TGTGCCAGCAGCGTAGGGTCTCGGGACACCGGGGAGCTGTTTTTT. Protein product: CASSVGSRDTGELFF.

The chain carries TRBV30 and TRBJ1-2; TRBD1 matches at 11 bases. Germline lookup yields CDR1 GTSNPN and CDR2 SVGIG (reference sequence). This CDR3 has 13 residues. After removal of 8 bases from V and 4 bases from J, the junction contained 6 bases not matched to a gene. CDR3 DNA: TGTGCCCTCAGGACAGGGGGCACCTATGGCTACACCTTC. Amino acid sequence: CALRTGGTYGYTF. The full variable domain, its missing parts supplied by reference TRBV30 and TRBJ1-2, is SQTIHQWPATLVQPVGSPLSLECTVEGTSNPNLYWYRQAAGRGLQLLFYSVGIGQISSEVPQNLSASRPQDRQFILSSKKLLLSDSGFYLCALRTGGTYGYTFGSGTRLTVV.

The chain uses TRBV27 and TRBJ2-7; D unclear. There are 11 residues in the CDR3. Germline values: CDR1 MNHEY, CDR2 SMNVEV (reference sequence). V was cut by 6 bases and J by 3 bases, with 6 bases left in between. The CDR3 region has the DNA TGTGCCAGCAGCTTAAACTACGAGCAGTACTTC. Translation gives CASSLNYEQYF.

This clone has only a few counts. This chain links TRBV5-1 with TRBJ1-6; 7 positions match TRBD1. CDR3 length equals 14 residues. V was clipped by 0 bases and J by 9 bases; unmatched bases: 3. Per the germline V gene, CDR1 is SGHRS and CDR2 is YFSETQ. The CDR3 DNA reads as TGCGCCAGCAGCTTGGAGCAGGGGGTTTCACCCCTCCACTTT. It encodes CASSLEQGVSPLHF. The whole variable domain, remainder taken from reference TRBV5-1 and TRBJ1-6, is KAGVTQTPRYLIKTRGQQVTLSCSPISGHRSVSWYQQTPGQGLQFLFEYFSETQRNKGNFPGRFSGRQFSNSRSEMNVSTLELGDSALYLCASSLEQGVSPLHFGNGTRLTVT.

V and J are TRBV20-1 and TRBJ1-6, with TRBD1 as a possible D gene (5 bases). The germline V gene has CDR1 DFQATT and CDR2 SNEGSKA (reference sequence). CDR3 length: 14 amino acids. V dropped 3 bases and J dropped 10 bases, with 16 bases sitting between them. The CDR3 DNA reads as TGCAGTGCTAGTAAAGGTCAGGGAAAATCACCCCTCCACTTT. Translation: CSASKGQGKSPLHF.

The chain is built from TRBV5-1 and TRBJ1-2; D is unresolved. The CDR3 covers 15 residues. Deletions cut 4 bases from V and 6 bases from J, with 19 bases between. Germline V gene sequence: CDR1 SGHRS, CDR2 YFSETQ. The CDR3 DNA is TGCGCCAGCAGCCAGCAGGCGGCTGTTCGTAATGGCTACACCTTC. Translation: CASSQQAAVRNGYTF.

The chain joins TRBV28 to TRBJ1-2, with D hard to call. This CDR3 has 14 amino acids. V lost 5 bases and J lost 4, with 14 bases in between. Germline V gene data show CDR1 as MDHEN and CDR2 as SYDVKM. The CDR3 nucleotides read TGTGCCAGCAGTCCCCATGAGCGAGTCTATGGCTACACCTTC. Its translation is CASSPHERVYGYTF.

For the CDR3, the DNA is TGTGCCAGCAGCCCCGGGACAGGGGTATATGGCTACACCTTC. This gives the protein CASSPGTGVYGYTF. This chain connects TRBV7-3 to TRBJ1-2; 10 nucleotides line up with TRBD1. Germline loops: CDR1 SGHTA, CDR2 FQGTGA. Losses at the gene ends were 5 bases for V and 5 bases for J; bases not matched to a gene: 5. CDR3 size: 14 residues.

The rearrangement links TRBV7-9 to TRBJ2-6, with 7 bases fitting TRBD1. CDR1 is SEHNR and CDR2 is FQNEAQ in the germline V gene (reference sequence). The CDR3 loop spans 17 amino acids. With V trimmed by 0 bases and J by 0 bases, 2 bases remained unmatched. For the CDR3, the DNA is TGTGCCAGCAGCTTAGCGGGACAGAACTCTGGGGCCAACGTCCTGACTTTC. Translated: CASSLAGQNSGANVLTF.